Sequencing of this TCR beta chain was carried out in a study of T cell changes during pregnancy in multiple sclerosis. Clones were sequenced by immunoSEQ multiplex PCR, and TCRdb holds only the in-frame ones, with some missing. Among 90,000 to 95,000 clones listed, around 93% were seen once. CDR3 length: 13 amino acids. Trimming removed 0 bases at V and 1 base at J, with 4 bases between. Germline V gives CDR1 MNHEY, CDR2 SMNVEV (reference sequence). The sequence was obtained from a female donor with multiple sclerosis, enrolled in a pregnancy study. The chain carries TRBV27 and TRBJ2-7; D call uncertain. Source: peripheral blood, taken in the third trimester of pregnancy. The CDR3 loop reads CASSLSASYEQYF. The DNA of the CDR3 is TGTGCCAGCAGTTTATCAGCATCCTACGAGCAGTACTTC.